This TCR beta chain came from a study of memory CD4+ T cells and cytomegalovirus serostatus. On the study more broadly: Of the healthy Belgian adults, under 10 were CMV seropositive and about 24 seronegative. Study outcomes and limitations: About two fifths of the roughly 160 known CMV-associated TCRbeta sequences appeared in CD4+ memory.

Points on this clone: Its antigen is not known.

Original processing methods: After removing out-of-frame reads, 2.3 million or so distinct TCRbeta sequences remained. Some clones are missing from TCRdb's copy, which holds only in-frame ones; the method was immunoSEQ multiplex PCR. The V and J calls and clone size come from that table; D and trimming were worked out from the DNA. The sample consists of just over 25,000 clones, over 70% of them appearing once. Single viable CD3+CD4+CD8-CD45RO+ cells were sorted as the memory CD4+ T cells. Germline-derived CDR1 and CDR2 are MNHEY and SMNVEV (reference sequence). The CDR3 length is 15 residues. Trimming left V 1 base short and J 2 bases short, with 9 bases between.

The source of this sequence is an adult in good health and CMV-seronegative. Material: memory CD4+ T cells from blood. The chain joins TRBV27 to TRBJ2-1; D is perhaps TRBD2 (7 bases). In DNA, the CDR3 is TGTGCCAGCAGTTTATGGGGGGGCCCCTACAATGAGCAGTTCTTC. Translating gives CASSLWGGPYNEQFF.